This T cell receptor (beta chain) comes out of a study of CD8+ T cells in alopecia areata. Study-level points and caveats: Tofacitinib significantly reduced both scalp clonality and expanded CD8+ clones among the top 100.

This clone was detected a few times. Its specificity is unknown. CDR3 size: 13 residues. Per germline, CDR1 SNHLY and CDR2 FYNNEI. V was trimmed by 4 bases and J by 10 bases, leaving 13 bases between them. cDNA serving as the sequencing template came from extracted, reverse transcribed RNA. Clones were sequenced by immunoSEQ multiplex PCR, and TCRdb holds only the in-frame ones, with some missing. The sample includes approximately 200,000 clones, 58% of them seen just once. The treatment here: oral pan-JAK inhibitor, 5-10 mg twice daily. V and J are TRBV2 and TRBJ2-2; possible D gene TRBD1, 5 bases. This receptor was identified in a human donor with alopecia areata. Here the sequenced sample was CD4+ T cells sorted from blood, taken at week 24, from a patient treated with tofacitinib. The CDR3 loop is CASSGSTVAELFF. DNA for the CDR3: TGTGCCAGCAGTGGATCGACAGTGGCGGAGCTGTTTTTT.